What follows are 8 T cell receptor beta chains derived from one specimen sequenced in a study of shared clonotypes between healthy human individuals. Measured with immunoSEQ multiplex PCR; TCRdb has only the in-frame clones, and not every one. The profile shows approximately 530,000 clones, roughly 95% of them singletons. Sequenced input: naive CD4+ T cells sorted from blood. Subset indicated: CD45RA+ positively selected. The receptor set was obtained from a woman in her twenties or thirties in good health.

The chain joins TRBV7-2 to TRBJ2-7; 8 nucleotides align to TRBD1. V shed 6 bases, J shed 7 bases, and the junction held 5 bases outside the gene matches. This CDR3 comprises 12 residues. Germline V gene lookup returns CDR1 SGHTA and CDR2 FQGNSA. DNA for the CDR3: TGTGCCAGCAGTTCAGGGGGCACTGAGCAGTACTTC. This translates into CASSSGGTEQYF. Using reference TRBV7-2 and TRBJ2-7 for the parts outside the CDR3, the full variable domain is GAGVSQSPSNKVTEKGKDVELRCDPISGHTALYWYRQSLGQGLEFLIYFQGNSAPDKSGLPSDRFSAERTGGSVSTLTIQRTQQEDSAVYLCASSSGGTEQYFGPGTRLTVT.

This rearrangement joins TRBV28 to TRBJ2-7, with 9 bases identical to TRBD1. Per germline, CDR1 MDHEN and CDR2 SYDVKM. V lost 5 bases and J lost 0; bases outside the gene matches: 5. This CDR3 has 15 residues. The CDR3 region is CASSPRDRVSYEQYF. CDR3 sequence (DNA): TGTGCCAGCAGTCCCAGGGACAGGGTCTCCTACGAGCAGTACTTC.

In DNA, the CDR3 is TGTGCCAGCAGCAAAGACAGGTGGTTTTTCGGCAAAAACATTCAGTACTTC. It translates to CASSKDRWFFGKNIQYF. J is TRBJ2-4 and V is TRBV21-1; no check of the table's D call, TRBD1, against the DNA was made. TRBV21-1 is a pseudogene segment. The CDR3 is 17 residues long.

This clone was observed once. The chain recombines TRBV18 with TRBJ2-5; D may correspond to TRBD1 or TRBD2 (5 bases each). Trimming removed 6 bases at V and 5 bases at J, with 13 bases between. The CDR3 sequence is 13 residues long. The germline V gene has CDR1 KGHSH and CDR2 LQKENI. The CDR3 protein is CASSVGPRETQYF. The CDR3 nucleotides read TGTGCCAGCTCTGTGGGACCTCGGGAGACCCAGTACTTC. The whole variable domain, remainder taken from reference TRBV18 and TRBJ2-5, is NAGVMQNPRHLVRRRGQEARLRCSPMKGHSHVYWYRQLPEEGLKFMVYLQKENIIDESGMPKERFSAEFPKEGPSILRIQQVVRGDSAAYFCASSVGPRETQYFGPGTRLLVL.

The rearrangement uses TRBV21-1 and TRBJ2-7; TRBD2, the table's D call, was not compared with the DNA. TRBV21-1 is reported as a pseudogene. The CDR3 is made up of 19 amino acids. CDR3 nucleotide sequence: TGTGCCAGCAGCAAAACGCCCTCCACTACTAGCGGGGGGTCCTACGAGCAGTACTTC. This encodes CASSKTPSTTSGGSYEQYF.

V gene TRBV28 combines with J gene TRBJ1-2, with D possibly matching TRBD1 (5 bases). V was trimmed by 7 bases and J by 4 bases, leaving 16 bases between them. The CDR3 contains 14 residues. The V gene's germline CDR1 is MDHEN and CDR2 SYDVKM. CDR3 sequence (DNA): TGTGCCAGCAACCCGGCCGCGGGACCCTATGGCTACACCTTC. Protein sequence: CASNPAAGPYGYTF.

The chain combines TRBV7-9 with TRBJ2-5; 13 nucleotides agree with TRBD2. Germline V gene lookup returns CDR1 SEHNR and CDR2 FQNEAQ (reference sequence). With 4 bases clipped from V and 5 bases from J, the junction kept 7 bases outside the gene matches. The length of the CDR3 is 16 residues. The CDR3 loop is CASSSGLAGDVETQYF. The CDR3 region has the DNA TGTGCCAGCAGCTCCGGACTAGCGGGGGACGTGGAGACCCAGTACTTC.

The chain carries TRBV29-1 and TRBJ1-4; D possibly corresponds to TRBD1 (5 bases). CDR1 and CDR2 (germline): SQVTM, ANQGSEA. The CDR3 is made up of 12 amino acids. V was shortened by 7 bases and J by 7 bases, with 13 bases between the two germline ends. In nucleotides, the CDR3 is TGCAGCGGTGGGGGGTCGGGTGAAAAACTGTTTTTT. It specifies CSGGGSGEKLFF. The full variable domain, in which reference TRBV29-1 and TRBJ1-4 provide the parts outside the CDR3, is SAVISQKPSRDICQRGTSLTIQCQVDSQVTMMFWYRQQPGQSLTLIATANQGSEATYESGFVIDKFPISRPNLTFSTLTVSNMSPEDSSIYLCSGGGSGEKLFFGSGTQLSVL.